This T cell receptor beta chain appears in the sequencing data of a study of OX40 agonist ivuxolimab in advanced cancers. There are 15 residues in the CDR3. With V trimmed by 2 bases and J by 6 bases, 7 bases remained unmatched. Germline assignment: CDR1 KGHSH and CDR2 LQKENI. The table came from immunoSEQ multiplex PCR; TCRdb's copy has only in-frame clones and leaves some out. Among some 78,000 clones listed, roughly 92% were seen once. The sample consisted of CD4+ or CD8+ T cells sorted from blood, taken in a trial of the OX40 agonist ivuxolimab. The chain joins TRBV18 to TRBJ1-2; 9 bases agree with TRBD1. The TCR sequence derives from an adult with an advanced solid tumor such as melanoma, head and neck, liver or kidney cancer. The CDR3 DNA reads as TGTGCCAGCTCACCAGTCGGGACAGGGCCGGATGGCTACACCTTC. It codes for CASSPVGTGPDGYTF.